The TCR beta chain described here comes from a study of shared clonotypes between healthy human individuals. Each donor was a Caucasian adult residing in Nashville, Tennessee. The split of CD4+ cells yielded CD45RA+ naive and CD45RA-negative memory subsets. V gave up 5 bases and J gave up 2 bases; unmatched junction bases: 10. Germline values: CDR1 SGHTA, CDR2 FQGTGA. The CDR3 sequence is 17 residues long. This clone has a single count. Samples underwent the assay at deep level. The repertoire was sequenced with immunoSEQ multiplex PCR; TCRdb's copy has only in-frame clones and lacks some. Counted here are about 2.4 million clones, 90% to 95% occurring once; the ten biggest clones make up roughly 0.36%.

The V and J genes are TRBV7-3 and TRBJ2-3; 10 bases fit TRBD1. The sequencing input was naive CD4+ T cells from PBMCs. Subset of the sample: CD45RA+ positively selected. The clonotype originates from a man aged 18 to 35 in good health. Some clones in this sample may be carry-over from other donors' samples. The CDR3: CASSAAGTGVITDTQYF. CDR3 in DNA: TGTGCCAGCAGCGCCGCCGGGACAGGGGTCATCACAGATACGCAGTATTTT.